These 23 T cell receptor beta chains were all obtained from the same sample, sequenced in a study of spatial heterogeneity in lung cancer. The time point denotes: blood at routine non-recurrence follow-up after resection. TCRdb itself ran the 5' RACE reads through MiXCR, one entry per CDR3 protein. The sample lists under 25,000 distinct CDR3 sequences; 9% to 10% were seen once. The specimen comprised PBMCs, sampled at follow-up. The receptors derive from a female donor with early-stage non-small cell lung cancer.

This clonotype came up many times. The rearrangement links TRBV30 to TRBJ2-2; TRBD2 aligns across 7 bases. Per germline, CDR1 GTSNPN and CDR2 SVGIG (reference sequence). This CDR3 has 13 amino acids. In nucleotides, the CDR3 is TGTGTCTCGGGAGGAGGTAACACCGGGGAGCTGTTTTTT. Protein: CVSGGGNTGELFF.

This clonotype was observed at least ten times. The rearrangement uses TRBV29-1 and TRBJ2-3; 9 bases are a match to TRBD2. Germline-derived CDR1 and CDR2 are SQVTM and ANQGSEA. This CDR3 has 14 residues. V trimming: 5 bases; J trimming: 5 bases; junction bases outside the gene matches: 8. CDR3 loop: CSVTPSGNQDTQYF. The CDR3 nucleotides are TGCAGCGTTACCCCTAGCGGGAATCAAGATACGCAGTATTTT.

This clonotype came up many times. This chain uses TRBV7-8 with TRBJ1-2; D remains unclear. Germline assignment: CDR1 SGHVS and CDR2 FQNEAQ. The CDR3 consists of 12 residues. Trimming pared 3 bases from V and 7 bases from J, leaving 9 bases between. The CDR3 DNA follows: TGTGCCAGCAGCTTTGATGGTTTTGGCTACACCTTC. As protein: CASSFDGFGYTF.

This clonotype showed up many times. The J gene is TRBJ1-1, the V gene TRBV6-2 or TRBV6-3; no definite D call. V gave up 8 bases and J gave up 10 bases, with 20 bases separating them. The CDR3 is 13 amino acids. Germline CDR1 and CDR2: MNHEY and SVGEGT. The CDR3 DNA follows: TGTGCCAGCGCGGATTTGAATTTGGGCCGAGCTTTCTTT. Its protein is CASADLNLGRAFF.

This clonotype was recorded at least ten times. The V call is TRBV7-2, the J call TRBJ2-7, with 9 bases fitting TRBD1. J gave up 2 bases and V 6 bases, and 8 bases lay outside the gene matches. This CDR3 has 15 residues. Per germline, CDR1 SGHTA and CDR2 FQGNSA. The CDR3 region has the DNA TGTGCCAGCAGTTATAAGGGACAGGGCCCCTACGAGCAGTACTTC. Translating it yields CASSYKGQGPYEQYF. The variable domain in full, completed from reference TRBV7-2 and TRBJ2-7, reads GAGVSQSPSNKVTEKGKDVELRCDPISGHTALYWYRQSLGQGLEFLIYFQGNSAPDKSGLPSDRFSAERTGGSVSTLTIQRTQQEDSAVYLCASSYKGQGPYEQYFGPGTRLTVT.

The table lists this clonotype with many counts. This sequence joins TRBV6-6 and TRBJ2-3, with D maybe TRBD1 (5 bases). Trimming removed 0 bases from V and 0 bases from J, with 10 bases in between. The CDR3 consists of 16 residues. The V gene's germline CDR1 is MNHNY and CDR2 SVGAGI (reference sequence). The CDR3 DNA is TGTGCCAGCAGTTACTCGGGGCCCTTGAGCACAGATACGCAGTATTTT. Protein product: CASSYSGPLSTDTQYF.

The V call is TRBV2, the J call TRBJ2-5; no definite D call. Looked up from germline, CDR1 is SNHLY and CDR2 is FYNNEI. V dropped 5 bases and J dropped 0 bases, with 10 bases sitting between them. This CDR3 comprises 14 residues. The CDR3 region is CASSPRRNQETQYF. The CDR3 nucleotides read TGTGCCAGCAGTCCCCGAAGGAACCAAGAGACCCAGTACTTC.

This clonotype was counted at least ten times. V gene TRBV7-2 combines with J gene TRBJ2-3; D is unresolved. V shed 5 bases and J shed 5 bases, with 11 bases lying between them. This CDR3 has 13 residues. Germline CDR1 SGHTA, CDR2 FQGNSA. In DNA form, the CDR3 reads TGTGCCAGCAGCCTATTCTACAGAGATACGCAGTATTTT. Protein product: CASSLFYRDTQYF.

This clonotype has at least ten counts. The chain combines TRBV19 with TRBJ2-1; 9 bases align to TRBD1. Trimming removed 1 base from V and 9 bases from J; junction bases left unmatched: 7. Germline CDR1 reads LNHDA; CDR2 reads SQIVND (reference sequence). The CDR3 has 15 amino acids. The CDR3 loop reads CASSIGRTGAIEQFF. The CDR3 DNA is TGTGCCAGTAGTATAGGTAGGACAGGGGCGATTGAGCAGTTCTTC. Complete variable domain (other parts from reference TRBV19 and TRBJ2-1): DGGITQSPKYLFRKEGQNVTLSCEQNLNHDAMYWYRQDPGQGLRLIYYSQIVNDFQKGDIAEGYSVSREKKESFPLTVTSAQKNPTAFYLCASSIGRTGAIEQFFGPGTRLTVL.

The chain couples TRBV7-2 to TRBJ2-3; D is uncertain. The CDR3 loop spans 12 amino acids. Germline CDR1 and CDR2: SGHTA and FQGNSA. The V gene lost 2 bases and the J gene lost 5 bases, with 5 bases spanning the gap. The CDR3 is CASSLQVDTQYF. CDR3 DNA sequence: TGTGCCAGCAGCTTACAAGTAGATACGCAGTATTTT.

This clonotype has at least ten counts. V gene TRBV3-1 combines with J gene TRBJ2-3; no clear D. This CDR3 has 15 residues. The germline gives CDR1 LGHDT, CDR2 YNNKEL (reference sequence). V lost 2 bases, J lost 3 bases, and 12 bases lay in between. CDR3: CASSQLRAPTDTQYF. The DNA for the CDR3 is TGTGCCAGCAGCCAATTAAGGGCTCCTACAGATACGCAGTATTTT.

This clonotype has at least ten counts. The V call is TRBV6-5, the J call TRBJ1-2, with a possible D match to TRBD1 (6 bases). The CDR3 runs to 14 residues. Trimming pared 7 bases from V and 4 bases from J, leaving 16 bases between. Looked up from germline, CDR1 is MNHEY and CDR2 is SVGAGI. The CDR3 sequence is CASTPGGQLYGYTF. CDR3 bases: TGTGCCAGCACCCCCGGTGGACAGCTCTATGGCTACACCTTC.

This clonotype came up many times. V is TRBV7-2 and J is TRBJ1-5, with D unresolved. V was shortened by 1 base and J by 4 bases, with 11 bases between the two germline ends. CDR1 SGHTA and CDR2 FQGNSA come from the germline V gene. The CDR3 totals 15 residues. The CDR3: CASSLGGRANQPQHF. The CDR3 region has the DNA TGTGCCAGCAGCTTAGGGGGTAGGGCGAATCAGCCCCAGCATTTT.

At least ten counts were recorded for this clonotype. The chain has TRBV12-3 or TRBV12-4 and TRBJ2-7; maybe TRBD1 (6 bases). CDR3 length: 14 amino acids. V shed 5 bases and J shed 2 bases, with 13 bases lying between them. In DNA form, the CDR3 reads TGTGCCAGCAGTAACAGGGTTCCGGCCTACGAGCAGTACTTC. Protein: CASSNRVPAYEQYF.

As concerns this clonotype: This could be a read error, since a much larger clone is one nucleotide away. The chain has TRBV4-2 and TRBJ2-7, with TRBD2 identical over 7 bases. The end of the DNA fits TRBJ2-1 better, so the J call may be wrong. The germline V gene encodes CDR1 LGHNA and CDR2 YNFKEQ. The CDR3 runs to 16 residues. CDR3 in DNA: TGTGCCAGCAGCCAGAAGGGCGGGAGTTCCTTCTACGAGCAGTTCTTC. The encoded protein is CASSQKGGSSFYEQFF.

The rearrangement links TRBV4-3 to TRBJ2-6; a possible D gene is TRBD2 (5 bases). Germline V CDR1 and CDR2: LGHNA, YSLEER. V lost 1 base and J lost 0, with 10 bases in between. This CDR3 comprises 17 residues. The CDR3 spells CASSQGVEVSGANVLTF. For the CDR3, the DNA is TGCGCCAGCAGCCAAGGCGTGGAGGTCTCTGGGGCCAACGTCCTGACTTTC.

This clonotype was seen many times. Here the CDR3 reads CASSPSDRGGGEKLFF. The CDR3 region has the DNA TGTGCCAGCAGTCCAAGCGACAGGGGCGGTGGTGAAAAACTGTTTTTT. The V and J genes are TRBV28 and TRBJ1-4; 8 positions agree with TRBD1. Trimming took 5 bases from V and 7 from J; bases not matched to a gene: 12. The CDR3 is 16 amino acids. The V gene's germline CDR1 is MDHEN and CDR2 SYDVKM.

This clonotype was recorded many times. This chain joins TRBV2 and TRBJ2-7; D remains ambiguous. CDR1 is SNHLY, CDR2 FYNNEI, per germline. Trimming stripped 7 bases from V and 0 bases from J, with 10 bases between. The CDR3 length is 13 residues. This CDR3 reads CASTGVLSYEQYF. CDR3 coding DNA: TGTGCCAGCACGGGCGTCCTCTCCTACGAGCAGTACTTC.

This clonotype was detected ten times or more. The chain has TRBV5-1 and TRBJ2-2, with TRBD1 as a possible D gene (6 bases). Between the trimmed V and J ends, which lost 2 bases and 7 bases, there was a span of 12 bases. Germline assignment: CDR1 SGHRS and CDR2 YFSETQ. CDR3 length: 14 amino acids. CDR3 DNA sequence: TGCGCCAGCAGCTTTAAGGTGGACAGCGGGGAGCTGTTTTTT. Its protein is CASSFKVDSGELFF.

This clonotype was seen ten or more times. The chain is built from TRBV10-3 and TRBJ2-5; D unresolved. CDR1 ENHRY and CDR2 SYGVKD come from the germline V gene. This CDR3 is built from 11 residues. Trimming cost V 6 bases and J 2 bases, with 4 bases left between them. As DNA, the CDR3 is TGTGCCATCAGCAAACAAGAGACCCAGTACTTC. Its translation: CAISKQETQYF.

This CDR3 is CAWSVGETQYF. The CDR3 bases are TGTGCCTGGAGTGTAGGGGAGACCCAGTACTTC. The genes are TRBV30 and TRBJ2-5; D not resolved. The V gene's germline CDR1 is GTSNPN and CDR2 SVGIG (reference sequence). The CDR3 contains 11 residues. V lost 0 bases, J lost 5 bases, and 4 bases lay in between.

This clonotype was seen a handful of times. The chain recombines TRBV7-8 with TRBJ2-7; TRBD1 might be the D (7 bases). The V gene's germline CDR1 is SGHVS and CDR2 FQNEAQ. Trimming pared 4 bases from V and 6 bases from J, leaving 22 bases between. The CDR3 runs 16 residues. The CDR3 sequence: CASSSGGRTAGGEQYF. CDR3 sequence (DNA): TGTGCCAGCAGCTCAGGGGGGAGAACAGCGGGCGGCGAGCAGTACTTC.

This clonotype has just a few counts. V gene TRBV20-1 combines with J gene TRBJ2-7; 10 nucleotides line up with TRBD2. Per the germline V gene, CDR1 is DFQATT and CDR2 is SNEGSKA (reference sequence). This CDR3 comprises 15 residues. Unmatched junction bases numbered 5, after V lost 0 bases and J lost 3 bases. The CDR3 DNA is TGCAGTGCTAGAGATAGGACTAGCGGTATCTACGAGCAGTACTTC. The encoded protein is CSARDRTSGIYEQYF.